These 29 T cell receptor beta chains share one sample of origin, sequenced in a study of neoadjuvant anti-PD-1 for oral cavity cancer. The sample's time point: after neoadjuvant nivolumab, at surgical resection. The assay was immunoSEQ multiplex PCR, and TCRdb's table has in-frame clones only and misses some. The sample has about 12,000 clones, over 55% seen once. This material consisted of PBMCs, taken after nivolumab (anti-PD-1) treatment. These receptors were taken from a person between 35 and 79 years old with oral cavity squamous cell carcinoma.

The chain is built from TRBV27 and TRBJ1-5; possibly TRBD1 for D (6 bases). V dropped 3 bases and J dropped 2 bases, with 23 bases sitting between them. The germline gives CDR1 MNHEY, CDR2 SMNVEV (reference sequence). The CDR3 runs 19 residues. This chain's CDR3 is CASSFRDRPLGGGNQPQHF. The CDR3 DNA reads as TGTGCCAGCAGTTTTAGAGACAGGCCGTTGGGGGGTGGCAATCAGCCCCAGCATTTT.

V usage is TRBV4-1 and J usage is TRBJ2-1; 13 nucleotides match TRBD2. CDR1 MGHRA and CDR2 YSYEKL come from the germline V gene. The CDR3 runs to 22 residues. With 4 bases clipped from V and 0 bases from J, the junction kept 18 bases outside the gene matches. The CDR3 is CASSPMPRLAGGPRSSYNEQFF. The CDR3 DNA is TGCGCCAGCAGCCCGATGCCCCGACTAGCGGGAGGCCCCCGAAGCTCCTACAATGAGCAGTTCTTC.

The chain links TRBV29-1 to TRBJ1-4, with TRBD1 identical over 8 bases. The length of the CDR3 is 13 residues. V trimming: 7 bases; J trimming: 6 bases; junction bases outside the gene matches: 7. Germline V gene sequence: CDR1 SQVTM, CDR2 ANQGSEA. CDR3 nucleotide sequence: TGCAGCGCCAGGGGGCGCGGTGATGAAAAACTGTTTTTT. It specifies CSARGRGDEKLFF.

This clone occurred a few times. V usage is TRBV7-3 and J usage is TRBJ2-1, with D unclear. Germline CDR1 SGHTA, CDR2 FQGTGA. This CDR3 has 16 amino acids. V was cut by 2 bases and J by 0 bases, with 11 bases left in between. The CDR3 coding sequence is TGTGCCAGCAGCTTATACGGTCCAAGCTCCTACAATGAGCAGTTCTTC. Protein product: CASSLYGPSSYNEQFF.

This chain links TRBV6-1 with TRBJ1-2; 9 positions agree with TRBD1. Germline V gene sequence: CDR1 MNHNS, CDR2 SASEGT. The CDR3 contains 15 residues. V shed 3 bases, J shed 8 bases, and the junction held 10 bases outside the gene matches. This CDR3 reads CASSDARQGGRGYTF. CDR3 DNA: TGTGCCAGCAGTGATGCGCGACAGGGGGGACGGGGCTACACCTTC.

V is TRBV5-1 and J is TRBJ2-6; 12 positions agree with TRBD2. Per the germline V gene, CDR1 is SGHRS and CDR2 is YFSETQ. V shed 2 bases, J shed 0 bases, and the junction held 6 bases outside the gene matches. The CDR3 has 19 residues. In DNA form, the CDR3 reads TGCGCCAGCAGCTTCTGGTCTAGCGGGGGGGCCTCTGGGGCCAACGTCCTGACTTTC. Translated, it gives CASSFWSSGGASGANVLTF.

This sequence joins TRBV5-1 and TRBJ2-4, with D possibly matching TRBD1 (6 bases). The CDR3 is 15 amino acids. V gave up 4 bases and J gave up 1 base, with 12 bases separating them. The germline gives CDR1 SGHRS, CDR2 YFSETQ. The CDR3 coding sequence is TGCGCCAGCAGCCAGGGGATGGGGGCCAAAAACATTCAGTACTTC. This encodes CASSQGMGAKNIQYF.

This chain links TRBV28 with TRBJ1-5; 10 bases are a match to TRBD1. V lost 1 base and J lost 5; bases outside the gene matches: 14. The CDR3 extends over 19 amino acids. Germline lookup yields CDR1 MDHEN and CDR2 SYDVKM. The CDR3 DNA follows: TGTGCCAGCAGTTTATTAGCCCTAGTAGTTGGACAGGGGGATCAGCCCCAGCATTTT. Translated: CASSLLALVVGQGDQPQHF.

The chain has TRBV29-1 and TRBJ2-7; D may match TRBD1 or TRBD2 (5 bases each). This CDR3 spans 13 amino acids. Germline values: CDR1 SQVTM, CDR2 ANQGSEA. Trimming cost V 6 bases and J 2 bases, with 14 bases left between them. CDR3 residues: CSVHRDGAYEQYF. The DNA for the CDR3 is TGCAGCGTCCACCGGGACGGAGCCTACGAGCAGTACTTC.

The V call is TRBV6-1, the J call TRBJ2-6, with D possibly TRBD1 on 6 matching bases. CDR1 and CDR2 (germline): MNHNS, SASEGT. The CDR3 is 14 residues long. V was shortened by 5 bases and J by 2 bases, with 7 bases between the two germline ends. This chain's CDR3 is CASSQGPGANVLTF. In nucleotides, the CDR3 is TGTGCCAGCAGTCAGGGGCCTGGGGCCAACGTCCTGACTTTC.

The table lists this clone with a few counts. CDR3 residues: CASSEKPSQPQHF. Written as DNA, the CDR3 is TGTGCCAGCAGTGAAAAGCCCTCACAGCCCCAGCATTTT. The J gene is TRBJ1-5, the V gene TRBV6-1; D is unresolved. The CDR3 sequence is 13 residues long. Germline V CDR1 and CDR2: MNHNS, SASEGT. V lost 2 bases and J lost 7, with 9 bases in between.

V and J are TRBV27 and TRBJ2-5; D ambiguous. V was clipped by 2 bases and J by 4 bases, with 8 bases between them. The CDR3 is 13 amino acids. The germline gives CDR1 MNHEY, CDR2 SMNVEV (reference sequence). Here the CDR3 DNA reads TGTGCCAGCAGTTTAAGGAACAGAGAGACCCAGTACTTC. Protein: CASSLRNRETQYF.

The chain is built from TRBV9 and TRBJ1-6, with D possibly TRBD1 on 5 matching bases. Germline V gives CDR1 SGDLS, CDR2 YYNGEE. With 0 bases removed from V and 0 bases from J, the gap between germline ends came to 10 bases. CDR3 length equals 17 residues. CDR3 protein: CASSVGDQSSYNSPLHF. The CDR3 DNA is TGTGCCAGCAGCGTAGGGGACCAGAGCTCCTATAATTCACCCCTCCACTTT.

This chain joins TRBV10-3 and TRBJ2-3; D gene ambiguous. Per germline, CDR1 ENHRY and CDR2 SYGVKD. CDR3 length equals 12 residues. The V and J ends lost 7 bases and 0 bases respectively, with 5 bases between them. The CDR3, as DNA: TGTGCCATCACTTCTAGCACAGATACGCAGTATTTT. This sequence encodes CAITSSTDTQYF.

The chain joins TRBV25-1 to TRBJ2-7; D not resolved. The V end lost 3 bases, the J end lost 4 bases, and 4 bases lay between the germline ends. This CDR3 comprises 11 residues. Germline lookup yields CDR1 MGHDK and CDR2 SYGVNS. The CDR3 protein is CASSEVYEQYF. CDR3 in DNA: TGTGCCAGCAGTGAGGTTTACGAGCAGTACTTC.

This chain uses TRBV15 with TRBJ2-1; the D gene is possibly TRBD2 (6 bases). The CDR3 is made up of 13 amino acids. Germline CDR1 reads LNHNV; CDR2 reads YYDKDF (reference sequence). The V and J ends lost 0 bases and 8 bases respectively, with 8 bases between them. The CDR3 DNA reads as TGTGCCACCAGCAGAGATGGAGGGGATGAGCAGTTCTTC. Encoded protein: CATSRDGGDEQFF. The full variable domain, with the rest looked up from reference TRBV15 and TRBJ2-1, is DAMVIQNPRYQVTQFGKPVTLSCSQTLNHNVMYWYQQKSSQAPKLLFHYYDKDFNNEADTPDNFQSRRPNTSFCFLDIRSPGLGDTAMYLCATSRDGGDEQFFGPGTRLTVL.

The V and J genes are TRBV5-8 and TRBJ2-1; 7 bases fit TRBD2. Germline V CDR1 and CDR2: SGHTS, YDEGEE. Losses at the gene ends were 4 bases for V and 0 bases for J; bases not matched to a gene: 4. The CDR3 has 15 amino acids. In nucleotides, the CDR3 is TGTGCCAGCAGCCGAAGCGGGACCTCCTACAATGAGCAGTTCTTC. It is translated as CASSRSGTSYNEQFF.

Only a few counts were recorded for this clone. The CDR3 nucleotides are TGCGCCAGCAGTGAGGCCCCGGGACAGGGCCCCCAGGGGACCCAGTACTTC. Translated, it gives CASSEAPGQGPQGTQYF. This chain joins TRBV10-1 and TRBJ2-5; TRBD1 matches at 9 bases. The CDR3 is 17 amino acids. The J segment lost 7 bases and the V segment lost 2 bases, leaving 14 bases of the junction unmatched. The germline gives CDR1 WNHNN, CDR2 SYGVQD (reference sequence).

This sequence joins TRBV5-1 and TRBJ2-5; D gene unclear. Germline lookup yields CDR1 SGHRS and CDR2 YFSETQ. The CDR3 length is 14 residues. V lost 0 bases and J lost 1, with 7 bases in between. CDR3 bases: TGCGCCAGCAGCTTGGTGACGACCCAAGAGACCCAGTACTTC. The encoded protein is CASSLVTTQETQYF.

This clone was found once. V is TRBV11-2 and J is TRBJ2-7; unclear D gene. CDR1 SGHAT and CDR2 FQNNGV come from the germline V gene. The CDR3 contains 13 residues. The germline V and J ends were trimmed by 5 bases and 1 base, with 9 bases remaining between them. CDR3 in amino acids: CASSPLTSYEQYF. The CDR3 DNA reads TGTGCCAGCAGCCCCCTCACATCCTACGAGCAGTACTTC.

The gene calls are TRBV14 and TRBJ1-2, with TRBD1 as a possible D gene (5 bases). This CDR3 has 13 amino acids. V was clipped by 4 bases and J by 0 bases, with 6 bases between them. CDR1 SGHDN and CDR2 FVKESK come from the germline V gene. Here the CDR3 DNA reads TGTGCCAGCAGCCCGACAGCTAACTATGGCTACACCTTC. Translation: CASSPTANYGYTF.

This clone has more than one count but fewer than ten. CDR3: CASSWDRQNTEAFF. The DNA of the CDR3 is TGCGCCAGCAGCTGGGACAGACAGAACACTGAAGCTTTCTTT. This rearrangement joins TRBV5-1 to TRBJ1-1; 7 nucleotides match TRBD1. The germline gives CDR1 SGHRS, CDR2 YFSETQ. The CDR3 totals 14 residues. J lost 1 base, V lost 3 bases, and 3 bases had no gene match. Filled out from reference TRBV5-1 and TRBJ1-1, the complete variable domain reads KAGVTQTPRYLIKTRGQQVTLSCSPISGHRSVSWYQQTPGQGLQFLFEYFSETQRNKGNFPGRFSGRQFSNSRSEMNVSTLELGDSALYLCASSWDRQNTEAFFGQGTRLTVV.

The gene calls are TRBV6-4 and TRBJ1-1; D is perhaps TRBD1 (6 bases). Germline values: CDR1 MRHNA, CDR2 SNTAGT. The CDR3 is 14 amino acids. Trimming cost V 6 bases and J 4 bases, with 15 bases left between them. CDR3 loop: CASSEEGGSTEAFF. The CDR3 nucleotides read TGTGCCAGCAGCGAGGAGGGGGGTTCCACTGAAGCTTTCTTT.

This chain links TRBV11-1 with TRBJ2-7, with 7 positions matching TRBD2. The CDR3 runs 16 residues. J was trimmed by 4 bases and V by 6 bases; bases with no gene match: 15. Germline CDR1 is SGHAT and CDR2 is FQDESV (reference sequence). CDR3 coding DNA: TGTGCCAGCAGTAACCTCGGGGGGTCCGGGGGGTACGAGCAGTACTTC. This gives the protein CASSNLGGSGGYEQYF.

The chain joins TRBV6-5 to TRBJ1-1; no clear D gene. From germline, CDR1 is MNHEY and CDR2 SVGAGI. The CDR3 is 15 amino acids. V lost 2 bases to trimming and J lost 1 base, with 11 bases between them. CDR3 DNA sequence: TGTGCCAGCAGTTACGACCGACGAGCGAACACTGAAGCTTTCTTT. It encodes CASSYDRRANTEAFF.

The CDR3 DNA sequence: TGCGCCAGCAGCCAACGGCAGGGGGAAGGCAAAAACATTCAGTACTTC. This encodes CASSQRQGEGKNIQYF. The chain recombines TRBV4-1 with TRBJ2-4; 7 positions agree with TRBD1. J was trimmed by 3 bases and V by 2 bases; bases with no gene match: 7. This CDR3 contains 16 residues. Germline CDR1 is MGHRA and CDR2 is YSYEKL.

The chain combines TRBV5-6 with TRBJ1-1, with TRBD1 as a possible D gene (5 bases). Germline-derived CDR1 and CDR2 are SGHDT and YYEEEE. CDR3 length: 16 amino acids. The V end lost 4 bases, the J end lost 6 bases, and 22 bases lay between the germline ends. CDR3 region: CASSPGRRGLVAEAFF. CDR3 DNA: TGTGCCAGCAGCCCGGGGAGAAGGGGCTTGGTCGCTGAAGCTTTCTTT.

V is TRBV6-6 and J is TRBJ1-2; a weak D match, TRBD1 (5 bases). Per the germline V gene, CDR1 is MNHNY and CDR2 is SVGAGI (reference sequence). V was trimmed by 8 bases and J by 4 bases, leaving 11 bases between them. This CDR3 region has 12 residues. The DNA for the CDR3 is TGTGCCAGCGTCGGGGGTGGCTATGGCTACACCTTC. Its protein product is CASVGGGYGYTF.

The rearrangement links TRBV6-1 to TRBJ2-1; D is undetermined. Germline values: CDR1 MNHNS, CDR2 SASEGT. CDR3 length: 13 residues. V was cut by 4 bases and J by 5 bases, with 9 bases left in between. For the CDR3, the DNA is TGTGCCAGCAGTGTCGACCTACACAATGAGCAGTTCTTC. Amino acids: CASSVDLHNEQFF.